The TCR beta chain under discussion was sequenced for a study of cytomegalovirus exposure and HLA in healthy donors. Points from the study as a whole: With high specificity and sensitivity, the classifier reportedly diagnosed cytomegalovirus status.

Germline assignment: CDR1 LNHNV and CDR2 YYDKDF (reference sequence). CDR3 length: 15 residues. The trim removed 1 base at V and 2 bases at J, leaving 4 bases unmatched. A word on this clone: What it binds is not known.

It was with 60 Vbeta and 13 Jbeta primers that the PCR ran. Profiling relied on immunoSEQ multiplex PCR, and the TCRdb table lists in-frame clones only, not all of them. In the table there are about 120,000 clones, 80% to 90% of which are singletons. The sequence came from a male donor in good health and CMV-seropositive. Sequencing input: PBMCs. J is TRBJ1-2 and V is TRBV15; TRBD1 aligns across 7 bases. The CDR3 is CATSRGRGQNYGYTF. DNA for the CDR3: TGTGCCACCAGCAGAGGCCGGGGACAGAACTATGGCTACACCTTC.